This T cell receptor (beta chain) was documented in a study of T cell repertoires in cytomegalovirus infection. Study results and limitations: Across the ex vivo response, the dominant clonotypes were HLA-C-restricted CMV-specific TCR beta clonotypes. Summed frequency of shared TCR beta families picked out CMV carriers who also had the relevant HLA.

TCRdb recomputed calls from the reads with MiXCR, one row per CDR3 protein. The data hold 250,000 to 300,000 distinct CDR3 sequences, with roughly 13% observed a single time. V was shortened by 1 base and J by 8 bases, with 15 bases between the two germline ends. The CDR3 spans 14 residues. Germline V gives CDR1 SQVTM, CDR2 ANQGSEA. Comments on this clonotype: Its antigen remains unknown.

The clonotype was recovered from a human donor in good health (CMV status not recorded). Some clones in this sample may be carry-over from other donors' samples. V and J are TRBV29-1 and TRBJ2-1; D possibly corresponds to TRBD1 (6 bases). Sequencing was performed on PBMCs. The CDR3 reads CSVEGGQGIDEQFF. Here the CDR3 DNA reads TGCAGCGTTGAAGGGGGTCAGGGGATCGATGAGCAGTTCTTC.